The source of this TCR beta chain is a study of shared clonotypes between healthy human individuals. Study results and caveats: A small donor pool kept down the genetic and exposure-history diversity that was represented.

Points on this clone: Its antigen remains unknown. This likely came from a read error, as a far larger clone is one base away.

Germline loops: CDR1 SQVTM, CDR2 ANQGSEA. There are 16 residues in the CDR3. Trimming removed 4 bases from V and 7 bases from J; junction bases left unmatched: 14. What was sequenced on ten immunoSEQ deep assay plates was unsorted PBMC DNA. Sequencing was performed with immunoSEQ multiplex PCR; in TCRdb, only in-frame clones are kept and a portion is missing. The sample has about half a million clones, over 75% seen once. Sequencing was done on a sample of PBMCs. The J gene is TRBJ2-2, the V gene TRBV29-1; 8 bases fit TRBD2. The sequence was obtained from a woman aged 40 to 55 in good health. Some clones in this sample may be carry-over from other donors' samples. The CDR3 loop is CSVAGGPAGASGELFF. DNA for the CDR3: TGCAGCGTTGCAGGTGGTCCAGCGGGAGCTAGCGGGGAGCTGTTTTTT.